This T cell receptor beta chain appears in the sequencing data of a study of T cell repertoires in cytomegalovirus infection. On the study more broadly: Alongside well-studied HLA-B-restricted CMV epitopes, recently identified HLA-C-restricted CMV epitopes were also used. Whole-study results and caveats: Adding up the frequency of public TCR beta families identified people who carried CMV plus the relevant HLA. HLA-C-restricted CMV clonotypes gave the most frequent clonotype in two of eight donors.

Concerning this clonotype: Its antigen is as yet unknown.

Germline V gene lookup returns CDR1 SGHVS and CDR2 FNYEAQ. Trimming stripped 1 base from V and 7 bases from J, with 10 bases between. This CDR3 is 13 amino acids long. TCRdb itself ran the reads through MiXCR, one entry per CDR3 protein. There are some 560,000 distinct CDR3 sequences in the sample; around 40% occur only once, and about 48% lies in the top ten. The receptor was isolated from a human donor in good health (CMV status not recorded). Some clones in this sample may be carry-over from other donors' samples. Sequenced material: cultured PBMCs, taken from culture after CMV antigen stimulation. The V gene is TRBV7-6, the J gene TRBJ1-2; D gene uncertain. The CDR3 spells CASSLVEVFGYTF. The CDR3 bases are TGTGCCAGCAGCTTAGTTGAGGTATTTGGCTACACCTTC.